These 21 T cell receptor beta chains were sequenced from one sample in a study of T-cell reconstitution after alpha-beta-depleted transplantation in children. Unique molecular identifiers tagged the TCRbeta library. TCRdb redid the calling of the PCR reads with MiXCR, one entry per CDR3 protein. This table holds roughly 180,000 distinct CDR3 sequences, more than 9.5% found once. The sequenced sample was PBMCs, obtained before TCRalphabeta/CD19-depleted stem cell transplant. The source is a boy aged 2-9 years with acute myeloid leukemia, due to receive a stem cell transplant.

This clonotype was seen many times. J is TRBJ2-3 and V is TRBV7-9, with D possibly matching TRBD1 (5 bases). The CDR3 totals 14 residues. The V and J ends lost 8 bases and 6 bases respectively, with 18 bases between them. Germline CDR1 reads SEHNR; CDR2 reads FQNEAQ (reference sequence). The CDR3 here is CASLGASSGDTQYF. The DNA of the CDR3 is TGTGCCAGCTTAGGGGCCTCGAGTGGGGATACGCAGTATTTT.

This clonotype was recorded only once. This clone may be a read error of a much larger clone one base away. The chain couples TRBV4-1 to TRBJ2-7, with 7 bases matching TRBD1. V shed 3 bases and J 3 bases; nucleotides not matched to a gene: 8. Germline V gene lookup returns CDR1 MGHRA and CDR2 YSYEKL. This CDR3 region has 15 residues. CDR3 sequence reads: CASSHIRDSRYEQYF. The CDR3 DNA reads as TGCGCCAGCAGCCACATCCGGGACAGCCGCTACGAGCAGTACTTC.

The genes are TRBV28 and TRBJ2-3; D gene unclear. Germline values: CDR1 MDHEN, CDR2 SYDVKM. V was shortened by 2 bases and J by 6 bases, with 12 bases between the two germline ends. The CDR3 loop spans 14 amino acids. In DNA, the CDR3 is TGTGCCAGCAGTTTACCCACGGCCGCGGATACGCAGTATTTT. Translating it yields CASSLPTAADTQYF.

Comment on this clonotype: One end of the junction does not line up with germline, which may come from a read error. V and J are TRBV27 and TRBJ2-3, with TRBD2 matching 7 bases. The CDR3 length is 15 residues. Looked up from germline, CDR1 is MNHEY and CDR2 is SMNVEV (reference sequence). The CDR3 loop is CASSFSSRGVGTQYF. The CDR3 DNA is TGTGCCAGCAGTTTTAGTAGCCGGGGGGTTGGTACGCAGTACTTT.

This clonotype was counted many times. This sequence joins TRBV10-3 and TRBJ2-3, with TRBD2 identical over 8 bases. V lost 8 bases to trimming and J lost 1 base; unmatched junction nucleotides: 8. CDR3 length: 15 residues. Germline values: CDR1 ENHRY, CDR2 SYGVKD. The chain's CDR3 is CAIVWKAGGTDTQYF. The CDR3 DNA follows: TGTGCCATCGTATGGAAAGCGGGAGGCACAGATACGCAGTATTTT.

The chain couples TRBV4-1 to TRBJ2-7; D is unclear. V dropped 0 bases and J dropped 6 bases, with 15 bases sitting between them. Germline V gene sequence: CDR1 MGHRA, CDR2 YSYEKL. The CDR3 is made up of 15 amino acids. The DNA of the CDR3 is TGCGCCAGCAGCCAAGAAAGGCTAAGATGGGGCGAGCAGTACTTC. Translated, it gives CASSQERLRWGEQYF.

This clonotype has at least ten counts. This sequence joins TRBV12-3 or TRBV12-4 and TRBJ1-5, with D tentatively TRBD1 (5 bases). Trimming removed 5 bases from V and 10 bases from J, with 18 bases in between. The CDR3 covers 14 residues. This CDR3 reads CASSVGHGVQPQHF. The CDR3 DNA reads as TGTGCCAGCAGTGTAGGACATGGAGTGCAACCCCAGCATTTT.

The gene calls are TRBV18 and TRBJ1-5; unclear D gene. In germline, CDR1 is KGHSH, CDR2 LQKENI. CDR3 size: 15 residues. Trimming stripped 2 bases from V and 0 bases from J, with 8 bases between. DNA for the CDR3: TGTGCCAGCTCACCAGCCCGGAATAGCAATCAGCCCCAGCATTTT. Its protein product is CASSPARNSNQPQHF.

This clonotype has a count of ten or more. V is TRBV7-8 and J is TRBJ1-3; 7 positions agree with TRBD1. Trimming at V came to 4 bases and at J to 4 bases, leaving 13 bases not matched to a gene. Germline values: CDR1 SGHVS, CDR2 FQNEAQ. CDR3 length equals 17 residues. The CDR3 region is CASSSTIKGAEGNTIYF. The CDR3 coding sequence is TGTGCCAGCAGCTCAACCATCAAGGGGGCGGAGGGAAACACCATATATTTT.

This clonotype was detected many times. This chain joins TRBV15 and TRBJ2-1; D is unclear. Germline-derived CDR1 and CDR2 are LNHNV and YYDKDF (reference sequence). V was cut by 9 bases and J by 10 bases, with 16 bases left in between. CDR3 length equals 12 residues. The chain's CDR3 is CATSRPLEEQFF. The CDR3 region has the DNA TGTGCCACGTCTCGCCCTCTGGAGGAGCAGTTCTTC.

This clonotype was observed a few times. A much larger clone lies one base from this, so it may be a read error. The rearrangement uses TRBV11-2 and TRBJ1-2, with TRBD1 identical over 9 bases. CDR1 is SGHAT and CDR2 is FQNNGV in the germline V gene. CDR3 length: 15 residues. The CDR3 DNA follows: TGTGCCAGCAGCCTCGACAGGGGGGGTAACTATGGCGACACCTTC. Amino acids: CASSLDRGGNYGDTF.

This clonotype showed up many times. This chain joins TRBV20-1 and TRBJ2-3; 10 nucleotides agree with TRBD2. The CDR3 consists of 18 residues. J gave up 1 base and V 6 bases, and 16 bases lay outside the gene matches. Germline CDR1 reads DFQATT; CDR2 reads SNEGSKA (reference sequence). The CDR3 DNA is TGCAGTGCAGACCTTGGGCTAGCGGGAGTTGGGGGCACAGATACGCAGTATTTT. Its translation: CSADLGLAGVGGTDTQYF.

This clonotype was found many times. The chain has TRBV28 and TRBJ2-3; D call uncertain. The CDR3 extends over 12 amino acids. In germline, CDR1 is MDHEN, CDR2 SYDVKM. Trimming cost V 5 bases and J 0 bases, with 3 bases left between them. CDR3 nucleotides: TGTGCCAGCAGTACTAGCACAGATACGCAGTATTTT. Translated, it gives CASSTSTDTQYF.

This clonotype was observed at least ten times. The chain has TRBV29-1 and TRBJ2-2; D is undetermined. Germline loops: CDR1 SQVTM, CDR2 ANQGSEA. Trimming took off 3 bases at V and 2 bases at J, with 7 bases between the two ends. The length of the CDR3 is 13 residues. CDR3 region: CSVDRANTGELFF. DNA for the CDR3: TGCAGCGTTGACAGAGCAAACACCGGGGAGCTGTTTTTT.

This clonotype has a count of ten or more. The chain joins TRBV28 to TRBJ2-2, with D unclear. This CDR3 region has 12 residues. CDR1 and CDR2 from the germline V gene are MDHEN and SYDVKM. V lost 6 bases to trimming and J lost 2 bases, with 4 bases between them. The chain's CDR3 is CASRKNTGELFF. The CDR3 nucleotides read TGTGCCAGCAGGAAAAACACCGGGGAGCTGTTTTTT.

This clonotype was seen at least ten times. This chain links TRBV6-1 with TRBJ1-2; tentatively, D is TRBD1 (5 bases). Germline V gene lookup returns CDR1 MNHNS and CDR2 SASEGT. Trimming removed 10 bases from V and 8 bases from J, with 26 bases in between. The CDR3 is 15 amino acids. The CDR3, as DNA: TGTGCCACCTGGAAGGGAACGGGGGACGTGTTGGGCTACACCTTC. Translated, it gives CATWKGTGDVLGYTF.

This clonotype was seen ten or more times. J is TRBJ2-5 and V is TRBV7-8; TRBD1 aligns across 7 bases. V dropped 6 bases and J dropped 2; count of bases not matched to a gene: 6. In germline, CDR1 is SGHVS, CDR2 FQNEAQ. The CDR3 is 14 residues long. In nucleotides, the CDR3 is TGTGCCAGCAGAGTCGTACAGGGGCAAGAGACCCAGTACTTC. As protein: CASRVVQGQETQYF.

This clonotype was recorded at least ten times. The chain links TRBV12-3 or TRBV12-4 to TRBJ2-3, with a possible D match to TRBD1 (6 bases). The V end was cut by 2 bases, the J end by 7 bases, with 19 bases between. The CDR3 covers 16 residues. CDR3 DNA: TGTGCCAGCAGTTTAAGGGTATTGGGGGCGCTTAATACGCAGTATTTT. As protein: CASSLRVLGALNTQYF.

This clonotype was recorded many times. The chain uses TRBV4-1 and TRBJ2-1; 9 positions match TRBD2. Germline assignment: CDR1 MGHRA and CDR2 YSYEKL. Trimming at V came to 7 bases and at J to 8 bases, leaving 18 bases not matched to a gene. The CDR3 runs 17 residues. The CDR3 coding sequence is TGCGCCAGCACACGGGGGGTAAGCGGGAGGTCCCTTGATGAGCAGTTCTTC. Protein sequence: CASTRGVSGRSLDEQFF.

This clonotype was seen at least ten times. The V call is TRBV4-1, the J call TRBJ2-1; possibly TRBD2 for D (6 bases). V lost 5 bases to trimming and J lost 4 bases, with 15 bases between them. Germline values: CDR1 MGHRA, CDR2 YSYEKL. CDR3 length equals 15 residues. Written as DNA, the CDR3 is TGCGCCAGCAGCTCCCCGGAGGGATTGTACAATGAGCAGTTCTTC. It codes for CASSSPEGLYNEQFF.

The sample holds a few counts of this clonotype. This rearrangement joins TRBV30 to TRBJ2-7, with D perhaps matching TRBD1 (5 bases). The V and J ends lost 7 bases and 6 bases respectively, with 13 bases between them. CDR1 is GTSNPN and CDR2 is SVGIG in the germline V gene (reference sequence). This CDR3 is 11 amino acids long. CDR3: CALRRAAEQYF. CDR3 sequence (DNA): TGTGCCTTGCGCAGGGCTGCCGAGCAGTACTTC.